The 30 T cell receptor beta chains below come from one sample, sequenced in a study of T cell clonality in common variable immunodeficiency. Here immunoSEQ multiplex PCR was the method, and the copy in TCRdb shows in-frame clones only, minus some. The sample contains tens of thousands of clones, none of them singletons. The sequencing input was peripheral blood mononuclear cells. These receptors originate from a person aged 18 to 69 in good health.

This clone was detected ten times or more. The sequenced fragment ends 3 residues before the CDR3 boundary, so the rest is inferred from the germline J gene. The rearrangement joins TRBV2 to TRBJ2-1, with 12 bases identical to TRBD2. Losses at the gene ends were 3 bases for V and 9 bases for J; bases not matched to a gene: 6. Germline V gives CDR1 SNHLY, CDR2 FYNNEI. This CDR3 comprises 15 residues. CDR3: CASSESLAGGGEQFF. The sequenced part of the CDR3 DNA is TGTGCCAGCAGTGAGAGCCTAGCGGGAGGGGGTGAG.

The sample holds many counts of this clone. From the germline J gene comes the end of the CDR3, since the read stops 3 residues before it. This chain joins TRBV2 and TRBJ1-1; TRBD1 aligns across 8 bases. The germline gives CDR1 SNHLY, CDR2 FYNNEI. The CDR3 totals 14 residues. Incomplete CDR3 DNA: TGTGCGAGCCCGCGGGGACAGGCGAACACTGAA. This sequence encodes CASPRGQANTE. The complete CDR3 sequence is CASPRGQANTEAFF.

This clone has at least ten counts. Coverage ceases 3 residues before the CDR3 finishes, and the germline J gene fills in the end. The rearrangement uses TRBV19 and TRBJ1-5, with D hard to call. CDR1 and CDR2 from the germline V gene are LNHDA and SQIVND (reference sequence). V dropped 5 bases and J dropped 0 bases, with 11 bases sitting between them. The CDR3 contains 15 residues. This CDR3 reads CASSDERFSNQPQHF. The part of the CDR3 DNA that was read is TGTGCCAGTAGTGATGAACGGTTTAGCAATCAGCCC.

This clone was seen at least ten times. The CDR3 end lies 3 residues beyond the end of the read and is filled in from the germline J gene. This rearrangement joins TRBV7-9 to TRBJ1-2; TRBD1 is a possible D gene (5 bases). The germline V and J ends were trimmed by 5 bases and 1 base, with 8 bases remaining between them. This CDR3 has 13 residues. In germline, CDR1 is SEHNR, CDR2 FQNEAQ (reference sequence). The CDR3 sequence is CASSHDSNYGYTF. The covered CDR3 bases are TGTGCCAGCAGCCACGACAGTAACTATGGC.

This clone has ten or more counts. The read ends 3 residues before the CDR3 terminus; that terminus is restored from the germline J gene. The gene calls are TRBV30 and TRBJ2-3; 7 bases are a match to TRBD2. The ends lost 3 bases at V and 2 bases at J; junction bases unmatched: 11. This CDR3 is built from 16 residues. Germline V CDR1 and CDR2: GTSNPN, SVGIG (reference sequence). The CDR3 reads CAWSGDLRGTTDTQYF. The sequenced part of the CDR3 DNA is TGTGCCTGGAGCGGGGACTTGCGGGGGACCACAGATACG.

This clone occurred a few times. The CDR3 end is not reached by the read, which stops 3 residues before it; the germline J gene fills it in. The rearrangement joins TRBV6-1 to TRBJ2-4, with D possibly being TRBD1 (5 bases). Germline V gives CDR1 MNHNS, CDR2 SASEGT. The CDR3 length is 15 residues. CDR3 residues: CASSDKIGDPDTQYF. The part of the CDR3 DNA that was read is TGTGCCAGCAGTGACAAAATAGGAGATCCGGACACT.

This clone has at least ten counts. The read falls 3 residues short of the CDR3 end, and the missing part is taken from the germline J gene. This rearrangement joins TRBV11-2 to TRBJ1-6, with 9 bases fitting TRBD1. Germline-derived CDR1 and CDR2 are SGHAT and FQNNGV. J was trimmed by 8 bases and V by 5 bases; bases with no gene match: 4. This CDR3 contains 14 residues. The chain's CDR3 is CASSPGTGYSPLHF. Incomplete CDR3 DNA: TGTGCCAGCAGCCCCGGGACAGGGTATTCACCC.

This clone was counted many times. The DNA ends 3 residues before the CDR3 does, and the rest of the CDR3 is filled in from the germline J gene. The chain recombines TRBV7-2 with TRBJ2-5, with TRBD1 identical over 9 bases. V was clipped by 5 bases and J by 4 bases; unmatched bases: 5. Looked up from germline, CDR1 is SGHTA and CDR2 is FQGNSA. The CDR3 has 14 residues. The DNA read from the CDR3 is TGTGCCAGCAGCCTGACAGGGGGTCGAGAGACC. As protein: CASSLTGGRET. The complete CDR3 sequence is CASSLTGGRETQYF.

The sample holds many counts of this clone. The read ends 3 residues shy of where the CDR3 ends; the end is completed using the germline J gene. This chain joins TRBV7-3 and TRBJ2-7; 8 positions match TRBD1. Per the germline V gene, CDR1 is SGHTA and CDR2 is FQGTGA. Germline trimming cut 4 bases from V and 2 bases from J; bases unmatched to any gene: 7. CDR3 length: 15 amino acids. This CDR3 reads CASSSQDREPYEQYF. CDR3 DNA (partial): TGTGCCAGCAGCTCCCAGGACAGGGAGCCCTACGAG.

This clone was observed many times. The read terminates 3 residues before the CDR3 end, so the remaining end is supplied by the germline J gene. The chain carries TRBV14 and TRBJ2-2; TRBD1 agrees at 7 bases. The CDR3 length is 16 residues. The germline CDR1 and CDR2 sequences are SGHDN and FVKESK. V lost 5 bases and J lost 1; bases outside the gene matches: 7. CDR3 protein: CASSYRGSLNTGELFF. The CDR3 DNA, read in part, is TGTGCCAGCAGCTACAGGGGATCTTTGAACACCGGGGAG.

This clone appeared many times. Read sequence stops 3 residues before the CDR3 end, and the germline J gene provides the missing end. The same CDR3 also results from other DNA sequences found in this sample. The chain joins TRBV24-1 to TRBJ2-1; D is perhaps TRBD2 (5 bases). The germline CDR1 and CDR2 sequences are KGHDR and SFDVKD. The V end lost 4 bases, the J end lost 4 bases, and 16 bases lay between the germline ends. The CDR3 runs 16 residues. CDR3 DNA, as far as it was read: TGTGCCACCAGTGACCGCGGGCTGGGAGATTACAATGAG. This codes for CATSDRGLGDYNE. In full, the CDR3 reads CATSDRGLGDYNEQFF.

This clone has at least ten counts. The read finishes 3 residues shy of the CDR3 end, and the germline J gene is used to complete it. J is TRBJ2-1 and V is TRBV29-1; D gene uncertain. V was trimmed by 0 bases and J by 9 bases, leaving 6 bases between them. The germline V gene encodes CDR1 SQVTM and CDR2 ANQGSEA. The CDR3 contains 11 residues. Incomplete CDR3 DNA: TGCAGCGTTGAAGAAGCTCGTGAG. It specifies CSVEEARE. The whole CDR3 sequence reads CSVEEAREQFF.

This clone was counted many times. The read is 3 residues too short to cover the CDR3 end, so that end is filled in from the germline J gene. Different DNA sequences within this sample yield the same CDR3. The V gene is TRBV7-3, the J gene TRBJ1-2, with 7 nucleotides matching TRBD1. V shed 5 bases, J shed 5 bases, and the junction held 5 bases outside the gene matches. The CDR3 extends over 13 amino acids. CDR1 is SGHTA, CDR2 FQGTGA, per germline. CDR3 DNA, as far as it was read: TGTGCCAGCAGCCCTCGACAGGGATATGGC. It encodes CASSPRQGYG. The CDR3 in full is CASSPRQGYGYTF.

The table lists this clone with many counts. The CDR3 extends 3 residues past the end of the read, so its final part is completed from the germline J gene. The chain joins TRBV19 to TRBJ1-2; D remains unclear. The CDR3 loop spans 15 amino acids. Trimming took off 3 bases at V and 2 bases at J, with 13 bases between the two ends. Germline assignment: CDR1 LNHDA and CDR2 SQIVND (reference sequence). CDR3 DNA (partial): TGTGCCAGTAGTATCTGGGCGGACTCCAACTATGGC. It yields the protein CASSIWADSNYG. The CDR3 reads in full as CASSIWADSNYGYTF.

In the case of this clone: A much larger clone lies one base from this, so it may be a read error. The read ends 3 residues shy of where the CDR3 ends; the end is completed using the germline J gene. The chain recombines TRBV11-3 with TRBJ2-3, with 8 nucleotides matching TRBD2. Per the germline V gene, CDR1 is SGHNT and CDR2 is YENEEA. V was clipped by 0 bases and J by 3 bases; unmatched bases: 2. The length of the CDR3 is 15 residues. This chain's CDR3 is CASSLEGLETDTQYF. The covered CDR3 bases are TGTGCCAGCAGCTTAGAGGGACTAGAAACAGATACG.

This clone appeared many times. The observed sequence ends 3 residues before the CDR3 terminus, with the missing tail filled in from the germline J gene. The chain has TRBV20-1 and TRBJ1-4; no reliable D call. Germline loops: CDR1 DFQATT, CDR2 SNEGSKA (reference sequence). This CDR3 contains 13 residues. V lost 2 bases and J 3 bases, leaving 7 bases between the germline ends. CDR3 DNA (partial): TGCAGTGCTAGACGGGTTCCTAATGAAAAA. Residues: CSARRVPNEK. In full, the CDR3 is CSARRVPNEKLFF.

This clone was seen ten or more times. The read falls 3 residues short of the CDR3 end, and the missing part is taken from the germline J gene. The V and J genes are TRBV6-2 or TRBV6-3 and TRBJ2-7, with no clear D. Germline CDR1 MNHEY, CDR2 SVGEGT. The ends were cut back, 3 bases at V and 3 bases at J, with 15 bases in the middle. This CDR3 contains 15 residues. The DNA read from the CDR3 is TGTGCCAGCAGTTATGCGGCAGTAGTCATCTACGAG. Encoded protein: CASSYAAVVIYE. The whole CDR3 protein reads CASSYAAVVIYEQYF.

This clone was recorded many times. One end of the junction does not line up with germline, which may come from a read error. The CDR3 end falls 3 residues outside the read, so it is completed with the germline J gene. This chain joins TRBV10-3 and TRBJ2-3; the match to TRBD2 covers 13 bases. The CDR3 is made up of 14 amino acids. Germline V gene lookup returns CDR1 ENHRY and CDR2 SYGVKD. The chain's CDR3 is CAISGLAGAETQYF. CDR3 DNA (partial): TGTGCCATCAGCGGACTAGCGGGAGCAGAGACG.

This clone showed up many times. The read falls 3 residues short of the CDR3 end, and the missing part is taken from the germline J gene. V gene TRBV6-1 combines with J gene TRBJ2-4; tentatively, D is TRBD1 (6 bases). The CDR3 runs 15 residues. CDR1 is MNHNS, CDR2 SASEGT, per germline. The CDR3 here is CASSGWASERGIQYF. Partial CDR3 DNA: TGTGCCAGCAGTGGATGGGCCTCGGAGAGGGGGATT.

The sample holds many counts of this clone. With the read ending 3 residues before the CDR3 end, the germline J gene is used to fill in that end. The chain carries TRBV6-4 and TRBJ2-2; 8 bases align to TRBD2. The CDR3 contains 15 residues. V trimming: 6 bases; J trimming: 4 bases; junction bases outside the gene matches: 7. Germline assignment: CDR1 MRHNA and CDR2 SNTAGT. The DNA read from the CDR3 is TGTGCCAGCAGCGCTCTAGCGGGTGGCACCGGGGAG. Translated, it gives CASSALAGGTGE. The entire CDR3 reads CASSALAGGTGELFF.

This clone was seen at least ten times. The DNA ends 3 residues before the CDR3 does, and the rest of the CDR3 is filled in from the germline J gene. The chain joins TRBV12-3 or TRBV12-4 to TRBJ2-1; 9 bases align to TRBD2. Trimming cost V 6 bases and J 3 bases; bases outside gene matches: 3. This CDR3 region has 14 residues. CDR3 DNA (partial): TGTGCCAGCAGGAGAGCGGGGGGCTACAATGAG. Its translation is CASRRAGGYNE. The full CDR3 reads CASRRAGGYNEQFF.

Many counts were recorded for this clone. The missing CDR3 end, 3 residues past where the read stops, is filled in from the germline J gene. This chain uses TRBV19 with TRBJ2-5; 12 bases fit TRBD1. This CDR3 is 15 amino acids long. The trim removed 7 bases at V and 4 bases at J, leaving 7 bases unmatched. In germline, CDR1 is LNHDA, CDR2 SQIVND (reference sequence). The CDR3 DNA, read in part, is TGTGCCAGTACCCCCGGGACAGGGGGCCGAGAGACC. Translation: CASTPGTGGRET. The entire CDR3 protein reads CASTPGTGGRETQYF.

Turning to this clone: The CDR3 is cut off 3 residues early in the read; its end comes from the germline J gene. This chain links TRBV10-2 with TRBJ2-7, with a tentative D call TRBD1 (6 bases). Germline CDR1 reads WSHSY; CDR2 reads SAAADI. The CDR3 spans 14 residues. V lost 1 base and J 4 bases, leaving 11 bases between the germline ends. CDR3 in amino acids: CASSEFQGMYEQYF. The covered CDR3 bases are TGCGCCAGCAGTGAGTTTCAGGGGATGTACGAG.

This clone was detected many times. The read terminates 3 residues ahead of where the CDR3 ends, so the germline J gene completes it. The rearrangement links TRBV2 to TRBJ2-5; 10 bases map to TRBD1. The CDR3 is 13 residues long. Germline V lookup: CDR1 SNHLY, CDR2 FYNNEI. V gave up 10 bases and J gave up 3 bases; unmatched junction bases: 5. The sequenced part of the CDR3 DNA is TGTGCCACCAGAGGGACAGGGGAAGAGACC. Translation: CATRGTGEET. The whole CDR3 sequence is CATRGTGEETQYF.

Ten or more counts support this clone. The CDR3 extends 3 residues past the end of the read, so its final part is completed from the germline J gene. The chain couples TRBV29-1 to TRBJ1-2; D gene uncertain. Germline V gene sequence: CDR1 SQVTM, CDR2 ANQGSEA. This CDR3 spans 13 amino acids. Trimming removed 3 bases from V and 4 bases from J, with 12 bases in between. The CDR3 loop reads CSVDPEGTYGYTF. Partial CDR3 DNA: TGCAGCGTTGATCCAGAGGGTACCTATGGC.

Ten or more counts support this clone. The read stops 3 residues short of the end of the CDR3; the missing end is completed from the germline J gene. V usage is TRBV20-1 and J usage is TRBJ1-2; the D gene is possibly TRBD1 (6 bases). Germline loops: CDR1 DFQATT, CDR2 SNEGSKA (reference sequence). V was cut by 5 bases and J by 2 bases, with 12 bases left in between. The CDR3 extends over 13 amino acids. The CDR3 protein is CSAGQPSNYGYTF. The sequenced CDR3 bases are TGCAGTGCTGGACAGCCTTCCAACTATGGC.

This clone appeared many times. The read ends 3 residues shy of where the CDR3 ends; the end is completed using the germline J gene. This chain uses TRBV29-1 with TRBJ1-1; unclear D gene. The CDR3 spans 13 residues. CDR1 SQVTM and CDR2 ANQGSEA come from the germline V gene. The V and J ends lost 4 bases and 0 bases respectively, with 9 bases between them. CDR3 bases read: TGCAGCGTTGTAAGAGGTTTGAACACTGAA. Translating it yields CSVVRGLNTE. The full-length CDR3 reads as CSVVRGLNTEAFF. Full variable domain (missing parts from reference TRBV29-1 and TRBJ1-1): SAVISQKPSRDICQRGTSLTIQCQVDSQVTMMFWYRQQPGQSLTLIATANQGSEATYESGFVIDKFPISRPNLTFSTLTVSNMSPEDSSIYLCSVVRGLNTEAFFGQGTRLTVV.

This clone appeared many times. CDR3 residues: CASSRTGWNEQFF. The DNA read from the CDR3 is TGTGCCAGCAGTAGGACTGGTTGGAATGAG. The chain is built from TRBV12-3 or TRBV12-4 and TRBJ2-1; the D gene is possibly TRBD2 (5 bases). The CDR3 end is not reached by the read, which stops 3 residues before it; the germline J gene fills it in. The CDR3 has 13 amino acids. V lost 5 bases and J lost 7, with 12 bases in between.

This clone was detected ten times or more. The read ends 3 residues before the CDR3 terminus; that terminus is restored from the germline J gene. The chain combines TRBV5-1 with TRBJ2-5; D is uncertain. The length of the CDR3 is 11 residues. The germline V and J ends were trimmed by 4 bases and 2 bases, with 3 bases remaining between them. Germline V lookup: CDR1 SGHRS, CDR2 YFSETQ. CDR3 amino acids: CASSQQETQYF. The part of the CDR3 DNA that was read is TGCGCCAGCAGCCAGCAAGAGACC.

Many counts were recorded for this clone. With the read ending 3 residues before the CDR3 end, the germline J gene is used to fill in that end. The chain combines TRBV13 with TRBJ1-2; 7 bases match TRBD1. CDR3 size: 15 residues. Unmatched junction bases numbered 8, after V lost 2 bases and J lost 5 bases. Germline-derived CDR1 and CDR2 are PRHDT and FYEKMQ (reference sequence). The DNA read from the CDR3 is TGTGCCAGCAGCTTACCAGGACAGGTCTTTTATGGC. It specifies CASSLPGQVFYG. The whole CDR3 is CASSLPGQVFYGYTF. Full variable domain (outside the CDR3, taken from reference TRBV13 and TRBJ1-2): AAGVIQSPRHLIKEKRETATLKCYPIPRHDTVYWYQQGPGQDPQFLISFYEKMQSDKGSIPDRFSAQQFSDYHSELNMSSLELGDSALYFCASSLPGQVFYGYTFGSGTRLTVV.